The 31 T cell receptor beta chains given below trace back to one sample, sequenced in a study of spatial heterogeneity in lung cancer. General observations from the study: Expanded intratumoral alpha and beta TCR counts tracked tumor mutation counts.

TCRdb reprocessed the 5' RACE reads via MiXCR and lists one record per CDR3 protein. Among 9,500 to 10,000 distinct CDR3 sequences, roughly 51% were seen once, and the ten largest hold 28%. Stated time point: sample taken at primary tumor resection. Their specific antigens are unknown. Material: lung tumor tissue, obtained at surgery. The origin of the receptors is a female donor with early-stage non-small cell lung cancer.

On this clonotype itself: This beta chain is an off-target read within a library intended for alpha chains, so its frequency means little. This chain connects TRBV3-1 to TRBJ1-5, with D possibly matching TRBD1 (6 bases). Germline V gene lookup returns CDR1 LGHDT and CDR2 YNNKEL (reference sequence). CDR3 length equals 15 residues. V was shortened by 4 bases and J by 1 base, with 11 bases between the two germline ends. The CDR3 loop reads CASSPGVVSNQPQHF. CDR3 DNA: TGTGCCAGCAGCCCAGGGGTTGTAAGCAATCAGCCCCAGCATTTT.

About this clonotype itself: The library was designed around alpha chains, so this beta chain is a stray read whose abundance carries little weight. The chain is built from TRBV2 and TRBJ2-7; D is tentatively TRBD1 or TRBD2 (6 bases each). Germline CDR1 reads SNHLY; CDR2 reads FYNNEI. V dropped 1 base and J dropped 9 bases, with 13 bases sitting between them. This CDR3 has 13 amino acids. The CDR3 nucleotides are TGTGCCAGCAGTGAAGGATCGGGGGCCCGGCAGTACTTC. This codes for CASSEGSGARQYF.

Of note for this clonotype: With the library built for alpha chains, this beta chain is off target and its frequency is not meaningful. V gene TRBV10-2 combines with J gene TRBJ2-7, with 9 bases fitting TRBD2. The junction had 13 bases not matched to a gene; V was cut back by 6 bases and J by 4 bases. CDR1 is WSHSY, CDR2 SAAADI, per germline. The CDR3 runs 16 residues. The CDR3 is CASRSIGGGAFYEQYF. The CDR3 DNA is TGCGCCAGCAGATCTATCGGCGGGGGGGCCTTTTACGAGCAGTACTTC.

To note about this clonotype: Being off target in a library aimed at alpha chains, this beta chain has a size of little meaning. The CDR3 loop is CASSVEPGNTIYF. CDR3 nucleotide sequence: TGTGCCAGCAGCGTGGAGCCTGGAAACACCATATATTTT. The chain uses TRBV9 and TRBJ1-3; D gene ambiguous. The CDR3 has 13 residues. Germline V gene sequence: CDR1 SGDLS, CDR2 YYNGEE. Trimming pared 2 bases from V and 2 bases from J, leaving 5 bases between.

As to this clonotype: Being off target in a library aimed at alpha chains, this beta chain has a size of little meaning. The chain has TRBV5-1 and TRBJ2-7; TRBD2 is a possible D gene (6 bases). The ends were cut back, 2 bases at V and 2 bases at J, with 11 bases in the middle. Germline loops: CDR1 SGHRS, CDR2 YFSETQ. The CDR3 is 14 amino acids. This chain's CDR3 is CASSLGGTTYEQYF. In nucleotides, the CDR3 is TGCGCCAGCAGCTTAGGAGGGACCACCTACGAGCAGTACTTC.

This clonotype showed up just a few times. Since the library was made to target alpha chains, this beta chain is a stray read and its abundance is not meaningful. This chain joins TRBV7-9 and TRBJ1-4; 7 bases match TRBD1. The CDR3 contains 15 residues. V lost 5 bases to trimming and J lost 4 bases; unmatched junction nucleotides: 7. Looked up from germline, CDR1 is SEHNR and CDR2 is FQNEAQ (reference sequence). The CDR3 coding sequence is TGTGCCAGCAGCCCGACAGGGAACCGTAATGAAAAACTGTTTTTT. This encodes CASSPTGNRNEKLFF.

This clonotype counts as hyperexpanded. This beta chain is a stray read from a library made for alpha chains; its abundance is not meaningful. The CDR3: CASHENYEQYF. Written as DNA, the CDR3 is TGTGCCAGTCATGAAAACTACGAGCAGTACTTC. This chain uses TRBV2 with TRBJ2-7; no reliable D call. V was trimmed by 9 bases and J by 3 bases, leaving 9 bases between them. Germline V gene data show CDR1 as SNHLY and CDR2 as FYNNEI. This CDR3 is 11 amino acids long. The full variable domain, rest sourced from reference TRBV2 and TRBJ2-7, is EPEVTQTPSHQVTQMGQEVILRCVPISNHLYFYWYRQILGQKVEFLVSFYNNEISEKSEIFDDQFSVERPDGSNFTLKIRSTKLEDSAMYFCASHENYEQYFGPGTRLTVT.

Regarding this clonotype: This beta chain is off target for a library built for alpha chains, so its abundance means little. The V gene is TRBV6-1, the J gene TRBJ2-2, with D tentatively TRBD1 (6 bases). The CDR3 contains 16 residues. Germline CDR1 is MNHNS and CDR2 is SASEGT. V lost 8 bases to trimming and J lost 7 bases, with 23 bases between them. The CDR3 region is CASRQAPLARGGELFF. CDR3 bases: TGTGCCAGCCGACAGGCCCCCTTGGCGAGGGGCGGGGAGCTGTTTTTT.

Worth noting for this clonotype: Little can be read into the size of this beta chain, an off-target read in a library designed for alpha chains. This chain joins TRBV4-2 and TRBJ2-6; D gene unclear. CDR1 and CDR2 from the germline V gene are LGHNA and YNFKEQ. The CDR3 consists of 17 residues. The V end was cut by 0 bases, the J end by 2 bases, with 11 bases between. The CDR3 loop is CASSQDPSAAGANVLTF. Written as DNA, the CDR3 is TGTGCCAGCAGCCAAGATCCCTCGGCAGCTGGGGCCAACGTCCTGACTTTC.

A single count supports this clonotype. This beta chain is off target for a library built for alpha chains, so its abundance means little. The chain combines TRBV4-2 with TRBJ2-7; TRBD2 aligns across 10 bases. After removal of 3 bases from V and 4 bases from J, the junction contained 6 bases not matched to a gene. Germline CDR1 reads LGHNA; CDR2 reads YNFKEQ. CDR3 length: 15 amino acids. The chain's CDR3 is CASSHQAGGPYEQYF. The CDR3 bases are TGTGCCAGCAGCCACCAAGCGGGGGGGCCTTACGAGCAGTACTTC.

A single count supports this clonotype. A library prepared for alpha chains yielded this beta chain as an off-target read; its size is of little meaning. CDR3 loop: CASTASRDSPNQPKHF. The CDR3 nucleotides are TGTGCCAGCACCGCTTCCCGGGACAGTCCCAATCAGCCCAAGCATTTT. The chain couples TRBV21-1 to TRBJ1-5; no check of the table's D call, TRBD1, against the DNA was made. TRBV21-1 has pseudogene status. CDR3 size: 16 residues.

Turning to this clonotype: With the library built for alpha chains, this beta chain is off target and its frequency is not meaningful. This chain uses TRBV10-3 with TRBJ2-7; 9 bases are a match to TRBD1. Germline values: CDR1 ENHRY, CDR2 SYGVKD. The V segment lost 2 bases and the J segment 3 bases; nucleotides outside the gene matches: 5. The CDR3 loop spans 15 amino acids. The CDR3 reads CAISEPGQGNYEQYF. The DNA of the CDR3 is TGTGCCATCAGTGAGCCGGGACAGGGCAACTACGAGCAGTACTTC.

On this clonotype itself: This beta chain is a stray sequence in a library constructed for alpha chains; its clone size is not meaningful. The rearrangement uses TRBV18 and TRBJ2-3; 9 bases map to TRBD2. CDR1 is KGHSH and CDR2 is LQKENI in the germline V gene. CDR3 length: 15 amino acids. The J segment lost 1 base and the V segment lost 2 bases, leaving 1 base of the junction unmatched. In DNA form, the CDR3 reads TGTGCCAGCTCACCAATAGCGGGGGGCACAGATACGCAGTATTTT. Translation: CASSPIAGGTDTQYF.

This clonotype was counted only a few times. Since the library was made to target alpha chains, this beta chain is a stray read and its abundance is not meaningful. The chain carries TRBV7-3 and TRBJ2-1; D may be TRBD1 or TRBD2 (5 bases each). The V end was cut by 4 bases, the J end by 4 bases, with 14 bases between. Germline assignment: CDR1 SGHTA and CDR2 FQGTGA. The CDR3 extends over 15 amino acids. CDR3 coding DNA: TGTGCCAGCAGCTATACAGTGGGGGAATACAATGAGCAGTTCTTC. Translating gives CASSYTVGEYNEQFF. Full variable domain (rest looked up from reference TRBV7-3 and TRBJ2-1): GAGVSQTPSNKVTEKGKYVELRCDPISGHTALYWYRQSLGQGPEFLIYFQGTGAADDSGLPNDRFFAVRPEGSVSTLKIQRTERGDSAVYLCASSYTVGEYNEQFFGPGTRLTVL.

Remarks on this clonotype: The size of this beta chain means little, since it is a stray read in a library made for alpha chains. The chain links TRBV20-1 to TRBJ1-3; D ambiguous. Trimming left V 8 bases short and J 0 bases short, with 8 bases between. The germline V gene encodes CDR1 DFQATT and CDR2 SNEGSKA (reference sequence). The CDR3 is 12 residues long. CDR3 nucleotide sequence: TGCAGTTCGTCCACCTCTGGAAACACCATATATTTT. It specifies CSSSTSGNTIYF.

A remark on this clonotype: Because this beta chain is a stray read in a library intended to capture alpha chains, its abundance should not be given much weight. V and J are TRBV7-2 and TRBJ1-1, with 8 bases identical to TRBD1. Losses at the gene ends were 2 bases for V and 6 bases for J; bases not matched to a gene: 11. Germline V gene lookup returns CDR1 SGHTA and CDR2 FQGNSA. The CDR3 contains 16 residues. The CDR3 loop reads CASSLSWTGKNPEAFF. DNA for the CDR3: TGTGCCAGCAGCTTATCCTGGACAGGGAAAAACCCTGAAGCTTTCTTT.

A note on this clonotype: This beta chain is a stray sequence in a library constructed for alpha chains; its clone size is not meaningful. The chain couples TRBV5-1 to TRBJ1-2; D is undetermined. V was pared by 4 bases and J by 5 bases, with 9 bases between. The germline V gene encodes CDR1 SGHRS and CDR2 YFSETQ. The CDR3 runs 12 residues. The CDR3 loop reads CASSQTAYGYTF. As DNA, the CDR3 is TGCGCCAGCAGCCAAACAGCATATGGCTACACCTTC.

By its share, this clonotype is medium-sized. Within a library made for alpha chains, this beta chain is off target, and its count is uninformative. V gene TRBV12-3 or TRBV12-4 combines with J gene TRBJ1-6, with D uncertain. Trimming took 8 bases from V and 7 from J, leaving 18 bases between them. The CDR3 covers 15 residues. This CDR3 is CASALLVGRNSPLHF. The DNA for the CDR3 is TGTGCCAGCGCCCTGTTGGTCGGACGAAATTCACCCCTCCACTTT.

Concerning this clonotype itself: With the library built for alpha chains, this beta chain is off target and its frequency is not meaningful. This chain connects TRBV20-1 to TRBJ2-5; D is possibly TRBD2 (6 bases). CDR3 length: 12 amino acids. The ends were cut back, 5 bases at V and 2 bases at J, with 9 bases in the middle. Germline V gene lookup returns CDR1 DFQATT and CDR2 SNEGSKA (reference sequence). CDR3 loop: CSAGGLQETQYF. CDR3 sequence (DNA): TGCAGTGCTGGGGGACTGCAAGAGACCCAGTACTTC.

This clonotype was found a few times. A library prepared for alpha chains yielded this beta chain as an off-target read; its size is of little meaning. The chain is built from TRBV29-1 and TRBJ2-1; 9 bases fit TRBD1. With 4 bases clipped from V and 4 bases from J, the junction kept 2 bases outside the gene matches. Germline loops: CDR1 SQVTM, CDR2 ANQGSEA. The length of the CDR3 is 13 residues. Written as DNA, the CDR3 is TGCAGCGTTGCCGGGACAGGGTACAATGAGCAGTTCTTC. Amino acid sequence: CSVAGTGYNEQFF.

Remarks on this clonotype: Within a library made for alpha chains, this beta chain is off target, and its count is uninformative. The chain joins TRBV5-4 to TRBJ2-1, with a tentative D call TRBD2 (7 bases). The CDR3 spans 17 residues. In germline, CDR1 is SGHNT, CDR2 YYREEE (reference sequence). V lost 0 bases, J lost 6 bases, and 19 bases lay in between. CDR3 amino acids: CASSLGWRGGARNEQFF. CDR3 DNA sequence: TGTGCCAGCAGCTTGGGCTGGCGTGGGGGGGCCCGCAATGAGCAGTTCTTC. The variable domain in full, with the rest retrieved from reference TRBV5-4 and TRBJ2-1, is ETGVTQSPTHLIKTRGQQVTLRCSSQSGHNTVSWYQQALGQGPQFIFQYYREEENGRGNFPPRFSGLQFPNYSSELNVNALELDDSALYLCASSLGWRGGARNEQFFGPGTRLTVL.

Concerning this clonotype: Because the library targeted alpha chains, this beta chain is an off-target read whose size means little. The chain couples TRBV24-1 to TRBJ2-1; D unclear. CDR1 is KGHDR and CDR2 is SFDVKD in the germline V gene. The length of the CDR3 is 11 residues. Between the trimmed V and J ends, which lost 1 base and 9 bases, there was a span of 3 bases. CDR3 amino acids: CATSDFGEQFF. Written as DNA, the CDR3 is TGTGCCACCAGTGATTTCGGTGAGCAGTTCTTC.

With respect to this clonotype: The library was designed around alpha chains, so this beta chain is a stray read whose abundance carries little weight. The V gene is TRBV23-1, the J gene TRBJ2-3; D may be TRBD1 or TRBD2 (6 bases each). TRBV23-1 is flagged as an ORF with uncertain function. The CDR3 spans 19 residues. V lost 4 bases to trimming and J lost 2 bases, with 25 bases between them. The CDR3 loop is CASSPVGGACPLNTDTQYF. The CDR3 DNA is TGCGCCAGCAGTCCGGTGGGGGGCGCTTGCCCTTTAAACACAGATACGCAGTATTTT.

A remark on this clonotype: The library was designed around alpha chains, so this beta chain is a stray read whose abundance carries little weight. The CDR3 region is CASSVDRANEQFF. The DNA for the CDR3 is TGTGCCAGCAGCGTGGACAGGGCCAATGAGCAGTTCTTC. The V and J genes are TRBV7-2 and TRBJ2-1, with 8 bases that match TRBD1. This CDR3 comprises 13 residues. V lost 5 bases and J lost 6; bases outside the gene matches: 3. Germline lookup yields CDR1 SGHTA and CDR2 FQGNSA.

With regard to this clonotype: This beta chain is a stray read from a library made for alpha chains; its abundance is not meaningful. V is TRBV7-9 and J is TRBJ2-3; D unresolved. The CDR3 is made up of 14 amino acids. The ends were cut back, 1 base at V and 4 bases at J, with 9 bases in the middle. The germline V gene has CDR1 SEHNR and CDR2 FQNEAQ (reference sequence). CDR3 in DNA: TGTGCCAGCAGCTTAGAGCGACCACCAGATACGCAGTATTTT. It specifies CASSLERPPDTQYF.

The sample holds a few counts of this clonotype. For a library built for alpha chains, this beta chain is a stray read; little rests on its size. The chain is built from TRBV10-3 and TRBJ2-1, with 15 bases identical to TRBD2. The CDR3 has 15 residues. J lost 5 bases, V lost 6 bases, and 2 bases had no gene match. CDR1 and CDR2 (germline): ENHRY, SYGVKD. Here the CDR3 reads CAIRGLAGGDNEQFF. The CDR3 region has the DNA TGTGCCATCAGGGGACTAGCGGGGGGAGACAATGAGCAGTTCTTC.

To note about this clonotype: This beta chain is off target for a library built for alpha chains, so its abundance means little. The rearrangement joins TRBV7-2 to TRBJ1-1, with a weak D call TRBD1 (5 bases). The CDR3 runs 15 residues. Germline lookup yields CDR1 SGHTA and CDR2 FQGNSA. V was pared by 3 bases and J by 1 base, with 12 bases between. The CDR3 DNA reads as TGTGCCAGCAGCTTGGAACCTCAGGGGAACACTGAAGCTTTCTTT. It codes for CASSLEPQGNTEAFF.

With regard to this clonotype: Since the library was made to target alpha chains, this beta chain is a stray read and its abundance is not meaningful. The chain couples TRBV4-1 to TRBJ2-3; TRBD2 matches at 8 bases. Germline loops: CDR1 MGHRA, CDR2 YSYEKL. The junction had 6 bases not matched to a gene; V was cut back by 4 bases and J by 0 bases. The CDR3 runs 16 residues. The DNA of the CDR3 is TGCGCCAGCAGCCCAGAGGGCGGGGGGAGCACAGATACGCAGTATTTT. This translates into CASSPEGGGSTDTQYF.

Turning to this clonotype: This beta chain is an unintended read in a library built for alpha chains; its size means little. In DNA form, the CDR3 reads TGTGCCAGCAGCTTCACCGGACAAGGGCGATATGGCTACACCTTC. Protein: CASSFTGQGRYGYTF. The chain combines TRBV11-2 with TRBJ1-2; a weak D match, TRBD1 (5 bases). The CDR3 is 15 amino acids. Per germline, CDR1 SGHAT and CDR2 FQNNGV. Deletions cut 3 bases from V and 5 bases from J, with 16 bases between.

As concerns this clonotype: Within a library made for alpha chains, this beta chain is off target, and its count is uninformative. The chain employs TRBV20-1 and TRBJ2-1, with 7 bases lining up with TRBD2. The CDR3 is 16 residues long. The germline V gene encodes CDR1 DFQATT and CDR2 SNEGSKA (reference sequence). The V gene end was trimmed by 0 bases and the J gene end by 7 bases; junction bases not matched to a gene: 12. The CDR3 region is CSARDLASGGRNEQFF. CDR3 coding DNA: TGCAGTGCTAGAGATCTGGCTAGCGGAGGGAGGAATGAGCAGTTCTTC.

A remark on this clonotype: The library was designed around alpha chains, so this beta chain is a stray read whose abundance carries little weight. The chain carries TRBV7-9 and TRBJ1-4; 7 bases fit TRBD1. In germline, CDR1 is SEHNR, CDR2 FQNEAQ (reference sequence). This CDR3 is built from 15 residues. Trimming took 4 bases from V and 11 from J; bases not matched to a gene: 13. For the CDR3, the DNA is TGTGCCAGCAGCTCCGACAGGGCGGCCTCATGGAAACTGTTTTTT. Its translation is CASSSDRAASWKLFF.